These T cell receptor beta chains were read from a single sample in a study of T cell changes during pregnancy in multiple sclerosis. Measured with immunoSEQ multiplex PCR; TCRdb has only the in-frame clones, and not every one. The sample shows 55,000 to 85,000 clones, 85% to 95% of them seen only once. The sequencing used peripheral blood, collected in the third trimester of pregnancy. These receptors all stem from a female donor with multiple sclerosis, enrolled in a pregnancy study. Each CDR3 is given with its conserved first and last residue. The D gene is left open where the match is weak. A clone size is listed for some rows: how often the clone was seen (once, few, many), or a class if it is expanded.

>TRBJ2-1|NA|NA|TRBV19|13
TGTGCCAGTAGTCGCGGAAACTACAATGAGCAGTTCTTC
CASSRGNYNEQFF
>TRBJ1-1|NA|NA|TRBV10-3|12
TGTGCCATCAGTACAGCTAACACTGAAGCTTTCTTT
CAISTANTEAFF
>TRBJ1-2|TRBD1|NA|TRBV5-5|14
TGTGCCAGCAGCCCGGGACAGGCCAACTATGGCTACACCTTC
CASSPGQANYGYTF
>TRBJ2-7|NA|NA|TRBV30|13
TGTGCCTGGAGTCTCGGACTCCGGGACGAGCAGTACTTC
CAWSLGLRDEQYF
>TRBJ1-4|NA|NA|TRBV2|11
TGTGCCAGCAGTGACTTTGAAAAACTGTTTTTT
CASSDFEKLFF
>TRBJ2-2|TRBD1|NA|TRBV2|12
TGTGCCAGCAGACAGGGGGCCGGGGAGCTGTTTTTT
CASRQGAGELFF
>TRBJ1-1|TRBD1|NA|TRBV5-1|13
TGCGCCAGCAGTTCCAACAGGGGAACTGAAGCTTTCTTT
CASSSNRGTEAFF
>TRBJ2-1|NA|NA|TRBV19|16
TGTGCCAGTAGCCAAAGGGGGGGCAGCTCCTACAATGAGCAGTTCTTC
CASSQRGGSSYNEQFF
>TRBJ2-2|TRBD2|NA|TRBV2|18
TGTGCCAGCCTCCTTCGGACATCCTTTAGCGGGAGTACCGGGGAGCTGTTTTTT
CASLLRTSFSGSTGELFF
>TRBJ2-2|NA|once|TRBV5-6|18
TGTGCCAGCAGCTTGGCCCCTCTTACATGGGACTTCACCGGGGAGCTGTTTTTT
CASSLAPLTWDFTGELFF
>TRBJ2-7|NA|few|TRBV7-2|13
TGTGCCAGCAGCGCCGGACACCACTACGAGCAGTACTTC
CASSAGHHYEQYF
>TRBJ2-4|NA|NA|TRBV2|14
TGTGCCAGCAGTGAATGGCAGGGTAGGAACATTCAGTACTTC
CASSEWQGRNIQYF
>TRBJ1-2|TRBD1|NA|TRBV5-1|14
TGCGCCAGCAGCTTTGGACAGGTCTACTATGGCTACACCTTC
CASSFGQVYYGYTF
>TRBJ2-1|NA|NA|TRBV5-4|17
TGTGCCAGCAGTTCGGGTCCAATACGGGGTACGTACAATGAGCAGTTCTTC
CASSSGPIRGTYNEQFF
>TRBJ2-1|TRBD2|NA|TRBV30|18
TGTGCCTGGAGTGGCCTAGCGGGAGGTGGTATCTCCTACAATGAGCAGTTCTTC
CAWSGLAGGGISYNEQFF
>TRBJ2-7|TRBD1|NA|TRBV4-3|20
TGCGCCAGCAGCCAAGATGTAGGGACAGGGGGTGGGGTGGGGGTCCACGAGCAGTACTTC
CASSQDVGTGGGVGVHEQYF
>TRBJ2-7|TRBD1|NA|TRBV6-5|15
TGTGCCAGCACCCTCCGGGACAGTGCAGCCTACGAGCAGTACTTC
CASTLRDSAAYEQYF
>TRBJ2-5|NA|once|TRBV9|15
TGTGCCAGCAGCGTAGGTGTAGGGCAGGGAGAGACCCAGTACTTC
CASSVGVGQGETQYF
>TRBJ2-1|TRBD1|NA|TRBV5-6|16
TGTGCCAGCAGCTGGGGTACAGGGGGTCTCTACAATGAGCAGTTCTTC
CASSWGTGGLYNEQFF
>TRBJ1-5|TRBD1|NA|TRBV30|15
TGTGCCTGGAGTCGACCCGGGACAGTCAATCAGCCCCAGCATTTT
CAWSRPGTVNQPQHF
>TRBJ1-1|NA|NA|TRBV7-2|13
TGTGCCAGCAGCATACAACCGAACACTGAAGCTTTCTTT
CASSIQPNTEAFF
>TRBJ2-7|NA|NA|TRBV28|14
TGTGCCAGCAGTTTAATTCCGAGCTCCTACGAGCAGTACTTC
CASSLIPSSYEQYF
>TRBJ2-1|TRBD1|NA|TRBV2|14
TGTGCCAGCAGCGGGACAGGGTACCCGAATGAGCAGTTCTTC
CASSGTGYPNEQFF
>TRBJ1-2|TRBD1|once|TRBV2|15
TGTGCCAGCAGTGAGGACCTAGCAGGGGGCTATGGCTACACCTTC
CASSEDLAGGYGYTF
>TRBJ2-7|TRBD1|NA|TRBV29-1|14
TGCAGCGTCGCTGGGGACAGGGACATCTACGAGCAGTACTTC
CSVAGDRDIYEQYF
>TRBJ1-4|TRBD1|NA|TRBV10-3|15
TGTGCCATCAGTATCGGGACAGGGGGCGATGAAAAACTGTTTTTT
CAISIGTGGDEKLFF
>TRBJ2-7|TRBD2|once|TRBV7-9|17
TGTGCCAGCAGCTCGAATACCGGGACTAGTTTTCAGTACGAGCAGTACTTC
CASSSNTGTSFQYEQYF
>TRBJ2-1|TRBD1|once|TRBV29-1|13
TGCAGCGATGGGACAGGCCCCTACAATGAGCGGTTCTTC
CSDGTGPYNERFF
>TRBJ1-5|NA|NA|TRBV5-6|16
TGTGCCAGCAGCTTGGCCAAGGCAGGGCACAATCAGCCCCAGCATTTT
CASSLAKAGHNQPQHF
>TRBJ2-2|TRBD2|NA|TRBV28|16
TGTGCCAGCAGTTCTAGGACTAGCGGCTACACCGGGGAGCTGTTTTTT
CASSSRTSGYTGELFF
>TRBJ2-7|NA|NA|TRBV7-3|15
TGTGCCAGCAGCTTAGGTTCGGGAGCTGGATACGAGCAGTACTTC
CASSLGSGAGYEQYF
>TRBJ1-2|NA|NA|TRBV18|15
TGTGCCAGCTCACCGGGGGGGGGCCTGAAGTATGGCTACACCTTC
CASSPGGGLKYGYTF
>TRBJ2-1|NA|NA|TRBV7-6|13
TGTGCCAGCAGCTCACTAGGATACAATGAGCAGTTCTTC
CASSSLGYNEQFF
>TRBJ2-7|TRBD2|NA|TRBV27|20
TGTGCCAGCAGTTTATCGATGTCGGGACTAGCGGGAGGGCAGACCTACGAGCAGTACTTC
CASSLSMSGLAGGQTYEQYF
>TRBJ1-1|TRBD1|NA|TRBV12-5|14
TGTGCTAGTGGTCGGACAGGTATGAACACTGAAGCTTTCTTT
CASGRTGMNTEAFF
>TRBJ2-7|NA|NA|TRBV7-2|14
TGTGCCAGCAGCTTAATTTCGGGATACGGCGAGCAGTACTTC
CASSLISGYGEQYF
>TRBJ2-5|NA|NA|TRBV7-3|13
TGTGCCAGCAGCCCGGGACTTCAAGAGACCCAGTACTTC
CASSPGLQETQYF
>TRBJ1-1|NA|NA|TRBV18|12
TGTGCCAGCTCGGTACAGGACACTGAAGCTTTCTTT
CASSVQDTEAFF
>TRBJ2-5|TRBD2|NA|TRBV5-4|12
TGTGCCAGCAGCGGGGGGGGAGAGACCCAGTACTTC
CASSGGGETQYF
>TRBJ1-5|NA|NA|TRBV6-4|14
TGTGCCAGCAGTTTCCAACACGGGAATCCGCCCCAGCATTTT
CASSFQHGNPPQHF
>TRBJ1-1|NA|NA|TRBV28|15
TGTGCCAGCAGTTTTTCTTGGGAGGGAAACACTGAAGCTTTCTTT
CASSFSWEGNTEAFF
>TRBJ1-2|NA|NA|TRBV5-6|14
TGTGCCAGCAACAAGGGGAAACCTAACTATGGCTACACCTTC
CASNKGKPNYGYTF
>TRBJ2-6|NA|NA|TRBV15|17
TGTGCCACCAGCAGAGATTTTAGGGGAGGTGGGGCCAACGTCCTGACTTTC
CATSRDFRGGGANVLTF
>TRBJ1-5|NA|few|TRBV10-3|15
TGTGCCACACGCTCGGAACAGCATAGCAATCAGCCCCAGCATTTT
CATRSEQHSNQPQHF
>TRBJ1-1|TRBD1|once|TRBV11-2|16
TGTGCCAGCAGCTTAGGCCCGACAGGGCTGAACACTGAAGCTTTCTTT
CASSLGPTGLNTEAFF
>TRBJ2-5|TRBD2|NA|TRBV6-5|16
TGTGCCAGCAGTTCGATGGCGGGAGTTCTCCAAGAGACCCAGTACTTC
CASSSMAGVLQETQYF
>TRBJ2-7|NA|NA|TRBV5-6|16
TGTGCCAGCAGCCCGGGAGACGCCGAGGCGTGGGACGAGCAGTACTTC
CASSPGDAEAWDEQYF
>TRBJ1-4|TRBD1|once|TRBV29-1|14
TGCAGCGCTTGCCGGGACAGGGCTAATGAAAAACTGTTTTTT
CSACRDRANEKLFF
>TRBJ1-2|NA|NA|TRBV9|13
TGTGCCAGCAGCGTAGGACAGTTCTATGGCTACACCTTC
CASSVGQFYGYTF
>TRBJ1-1|NA|few|TRBV6-5|13
TGTGCCAGCAATCTACAGGGTACCACTGAAGCTTTCTTT
CASNLQGTTEAFF
>TRBJ2-2|TRBD2|once|TRBV9|16
TGTGCCAGCAGCGTAGTTGCGGGAGGGTTCACCGGGGAGCTGTTTTTT
CASSVVAGGFTGELFF
>TRBJ1-4|TRBD1|once|TRBV5-6|13
TGTGCCAGCAGCCAGGGGGCCCTTGAAAAACTGTTTTTT
CASSQGALEKLFF